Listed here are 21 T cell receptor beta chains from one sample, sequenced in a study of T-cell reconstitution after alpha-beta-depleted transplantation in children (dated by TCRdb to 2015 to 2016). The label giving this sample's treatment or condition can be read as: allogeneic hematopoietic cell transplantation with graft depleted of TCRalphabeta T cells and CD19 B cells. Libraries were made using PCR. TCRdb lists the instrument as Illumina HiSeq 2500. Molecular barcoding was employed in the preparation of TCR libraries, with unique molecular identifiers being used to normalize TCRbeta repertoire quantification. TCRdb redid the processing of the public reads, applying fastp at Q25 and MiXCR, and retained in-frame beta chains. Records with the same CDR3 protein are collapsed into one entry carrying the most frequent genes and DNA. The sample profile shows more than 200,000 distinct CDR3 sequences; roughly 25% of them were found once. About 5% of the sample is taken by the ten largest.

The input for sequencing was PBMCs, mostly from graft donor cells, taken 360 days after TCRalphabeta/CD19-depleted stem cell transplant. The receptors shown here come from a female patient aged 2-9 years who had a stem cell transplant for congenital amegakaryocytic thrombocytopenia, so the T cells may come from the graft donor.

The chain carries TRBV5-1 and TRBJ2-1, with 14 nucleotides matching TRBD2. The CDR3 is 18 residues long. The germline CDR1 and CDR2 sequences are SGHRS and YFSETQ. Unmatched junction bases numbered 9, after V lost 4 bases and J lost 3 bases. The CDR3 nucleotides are TGCGCCAGCAGCCCCCCGGGACTAGCGGGAGTTATCTACAATGAGCAGTTCTTC. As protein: CASSPPGLAGVIYNEQFF.

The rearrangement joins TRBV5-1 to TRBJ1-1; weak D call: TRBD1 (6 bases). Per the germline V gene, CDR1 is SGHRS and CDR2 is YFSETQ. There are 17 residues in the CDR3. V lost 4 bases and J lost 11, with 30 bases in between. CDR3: CASSERAWTGGAGYAFF. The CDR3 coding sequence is TGCGCCAGCAGCGAGCGAGCCTGGACCGGGGGGGCGGGTTATGCTTTCTTT. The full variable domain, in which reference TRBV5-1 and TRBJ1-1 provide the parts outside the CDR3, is KAGVTQTPRYLIKTRGQQVTLSCSPISGHRSVSWYQQTPGQGLQFLFEYFSETQRNKGNFPGRFSGRQFSNSRSEMNVSTLELGDSALYLCASSERAWTGGAGYAFFGQGTRLTVV.

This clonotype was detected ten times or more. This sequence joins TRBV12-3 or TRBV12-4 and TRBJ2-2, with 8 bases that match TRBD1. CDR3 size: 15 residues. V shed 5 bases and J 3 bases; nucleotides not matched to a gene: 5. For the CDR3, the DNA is TGTGCCAGCAGTCCTTGGACAGGGTACACCGGGGAGCTGTTTTTT. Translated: CASSPWTGYTGELFF.

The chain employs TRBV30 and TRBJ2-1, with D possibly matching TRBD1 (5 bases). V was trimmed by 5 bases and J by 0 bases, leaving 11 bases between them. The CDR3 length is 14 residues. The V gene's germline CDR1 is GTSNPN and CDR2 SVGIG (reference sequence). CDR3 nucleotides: TGTGCCTGGGGCGCAGGGATCTCCTACAATGAGCAGTTCTTC. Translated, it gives CAWGAGISYNEQFF.

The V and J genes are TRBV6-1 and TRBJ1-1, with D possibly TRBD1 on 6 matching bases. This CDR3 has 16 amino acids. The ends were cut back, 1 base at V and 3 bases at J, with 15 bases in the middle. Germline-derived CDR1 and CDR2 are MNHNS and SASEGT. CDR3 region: CASSEGFRGRYTEAFF. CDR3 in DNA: TGTGCCAGCAGTGAAGGGTTCCGGGGGCGGTACACTGAAGCTTTCTTT.

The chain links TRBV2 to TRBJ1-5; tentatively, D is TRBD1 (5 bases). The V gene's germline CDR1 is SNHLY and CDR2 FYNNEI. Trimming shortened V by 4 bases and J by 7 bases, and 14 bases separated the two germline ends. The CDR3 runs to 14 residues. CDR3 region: CASSGQGSHQPQHF. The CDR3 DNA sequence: TGTGCCAGCAGTGGGCAGGGCTCGCACCAGCCCCAGCATTTT.

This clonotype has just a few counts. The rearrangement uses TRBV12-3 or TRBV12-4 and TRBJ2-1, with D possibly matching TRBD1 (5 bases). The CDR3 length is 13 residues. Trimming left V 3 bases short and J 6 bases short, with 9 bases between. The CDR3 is CASSFLGPNEQFF. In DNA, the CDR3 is TGTGCCAGCAGTTTTCTGGGGCCCAATGAGCAGTTCTTC.

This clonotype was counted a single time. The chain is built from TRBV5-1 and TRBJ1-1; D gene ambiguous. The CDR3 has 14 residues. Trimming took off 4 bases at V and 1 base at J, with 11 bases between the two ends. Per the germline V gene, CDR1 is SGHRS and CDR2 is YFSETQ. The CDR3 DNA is TGCGCCAGCAGCACAGCACGGGGGAACACTGAAGCTTTCTTT. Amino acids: CASSTARGNTEAFF.

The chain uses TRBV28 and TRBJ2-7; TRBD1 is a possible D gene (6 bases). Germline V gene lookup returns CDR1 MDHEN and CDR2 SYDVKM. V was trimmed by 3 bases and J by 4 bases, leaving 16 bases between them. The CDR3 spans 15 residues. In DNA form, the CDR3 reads TGTGCCAGCAGTTTTATGGTTGGCAGGGGATACGAGCAGTACTTC. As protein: CASSFMVGRGYEQYF.

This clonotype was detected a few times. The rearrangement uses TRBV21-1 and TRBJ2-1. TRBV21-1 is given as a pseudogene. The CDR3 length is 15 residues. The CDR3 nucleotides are TGTGCCAGCAGCAGGGGTAAGAGCTCCTACAATGAGCAGTTCTTC. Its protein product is CASSRGKSSYNEQFF.

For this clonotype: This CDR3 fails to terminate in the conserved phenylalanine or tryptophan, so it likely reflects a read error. The CDR3 DNA sequence: TGTGCCTGGAGTCCCGGACTAGCGGGAGGCTACAATGAGCAGTTCTTA. Its protein product is CAWSPGLAGGYNEQFL. The gene calls are TRBV30 and TRBJ2-1, with 14 bases aligning to TRBD2. The V gene's germline CDR1 is GTSNPN and CDR2 SVGIG (reference sequence). CDR3 length: 16 amino acids. V was clipped by 2 bases and J by 3 bases; unmatched bases: 3.

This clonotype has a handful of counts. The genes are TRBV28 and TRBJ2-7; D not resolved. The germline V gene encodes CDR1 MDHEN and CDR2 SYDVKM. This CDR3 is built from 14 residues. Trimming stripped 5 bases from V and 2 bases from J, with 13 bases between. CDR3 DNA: TGTGCCAGCAGTCACTATCCAGTAGCCTACGAGCAGTACTTC. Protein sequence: CASSHYPVAYEQYF. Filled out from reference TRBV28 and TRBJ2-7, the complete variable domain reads DVKVTQSSRYLVKRTGEKVFLECVQDMDHENMFWYRQDPGLGLRLIYFSYDVKMKEKGDIPEGYSVSREKKERFSLILESASTNQTSMYLCASSHYPVAYEQYFGPGTRLTVT.

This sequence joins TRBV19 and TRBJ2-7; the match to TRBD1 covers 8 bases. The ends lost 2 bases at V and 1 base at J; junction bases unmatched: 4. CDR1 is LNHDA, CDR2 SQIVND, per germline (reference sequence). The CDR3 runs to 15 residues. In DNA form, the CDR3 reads TGTGCCAGTAGTATACAGGGGGCCGGATCCTACGAGCAGTACTTC. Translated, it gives CASSIQGAGSYEQYF.

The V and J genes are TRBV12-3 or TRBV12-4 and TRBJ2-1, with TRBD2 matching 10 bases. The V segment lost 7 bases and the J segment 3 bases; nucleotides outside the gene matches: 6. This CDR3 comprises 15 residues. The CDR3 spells CASTFLAGGYNEQFF. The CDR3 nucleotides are TGTGCCAGCACCTTTTTAGCGGGAGGCTACAATGAGCAGTTCTTC.

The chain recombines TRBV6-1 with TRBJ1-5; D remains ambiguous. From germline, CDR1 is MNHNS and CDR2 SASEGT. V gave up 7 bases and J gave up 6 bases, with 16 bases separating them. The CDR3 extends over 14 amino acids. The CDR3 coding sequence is TGTGCCAGCACCCCCCGGAGTGGGCGTCAGCCCCAGCATTTT. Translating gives CASTPRSGRQPQHF.

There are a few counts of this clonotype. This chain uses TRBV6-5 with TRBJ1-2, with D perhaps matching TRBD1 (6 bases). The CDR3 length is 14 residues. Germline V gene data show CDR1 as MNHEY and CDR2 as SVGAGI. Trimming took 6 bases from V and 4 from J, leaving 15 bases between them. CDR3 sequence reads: CASRIVKDSYGYTF. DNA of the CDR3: TGTGCCAGCAGGATCGTCAAGGACAGCTATGGCTACACCTTC.

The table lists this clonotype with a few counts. CDR3 bases: TGTGCCATCAGACCAGGACAGGCGTTCGGCTCACCCCTCCACTTT. Translated: CAIRPGQAFGSPLHF. The V and J genes are TRBV10-3 and TRBJ1-6, with 7 bases aligning to TRBD1. The CDR3 has 15 amino acids. V shed 6 bases and J 10 bases; nucleotides not matched to a gene: 12. CDR1 is ENHRY, CDR2 SYGVKD, per germline.

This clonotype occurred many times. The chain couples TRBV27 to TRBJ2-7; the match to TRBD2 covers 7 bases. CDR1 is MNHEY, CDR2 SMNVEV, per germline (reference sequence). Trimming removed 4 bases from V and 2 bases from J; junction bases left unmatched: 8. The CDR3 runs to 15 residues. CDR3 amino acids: CASSYESGTTYEQYF. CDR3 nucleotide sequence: TGTGCCAGCAGTTACGAGAGCGGGACCACCTACGAGCAGTACTTC.

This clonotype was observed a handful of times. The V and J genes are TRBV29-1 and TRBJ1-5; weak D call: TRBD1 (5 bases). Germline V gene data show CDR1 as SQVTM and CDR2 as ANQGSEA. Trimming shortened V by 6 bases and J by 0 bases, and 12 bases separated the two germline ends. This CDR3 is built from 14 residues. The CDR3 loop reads CSVGTGYSNQPQHF. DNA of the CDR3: TGCAGCGTCGGGACGGGCTATAGCAATCAGCCCCAGCATTTT. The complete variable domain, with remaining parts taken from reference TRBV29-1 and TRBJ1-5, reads SAVISQKPSRDICQRGTSLTIQCQVDSQVTMMFWYRQQPGQSLTLIATANQGSEATYESGFVIDKFPISRPNLTFSTLTVSNMSPEDSSIYLCSVGTGYSNQPQHFGDGTRLSIL.

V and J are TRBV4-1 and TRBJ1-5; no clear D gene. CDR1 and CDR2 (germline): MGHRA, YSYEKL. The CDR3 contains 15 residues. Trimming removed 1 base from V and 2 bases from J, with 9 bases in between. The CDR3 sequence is CASSQAHTRNQPQHF. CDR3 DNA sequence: TGCGCCAGCAGCCAAGCCCACACTCGCAATCAGCCCCAGCATTTT.

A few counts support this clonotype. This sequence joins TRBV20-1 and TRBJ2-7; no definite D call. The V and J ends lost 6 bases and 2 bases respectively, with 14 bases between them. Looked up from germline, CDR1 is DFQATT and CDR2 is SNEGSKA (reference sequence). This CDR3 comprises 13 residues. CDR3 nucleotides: TGCAGTGCCACTGTTTTGAGGACCTACGAGCAGTACTTC. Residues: CSATVLRTYEQYF.